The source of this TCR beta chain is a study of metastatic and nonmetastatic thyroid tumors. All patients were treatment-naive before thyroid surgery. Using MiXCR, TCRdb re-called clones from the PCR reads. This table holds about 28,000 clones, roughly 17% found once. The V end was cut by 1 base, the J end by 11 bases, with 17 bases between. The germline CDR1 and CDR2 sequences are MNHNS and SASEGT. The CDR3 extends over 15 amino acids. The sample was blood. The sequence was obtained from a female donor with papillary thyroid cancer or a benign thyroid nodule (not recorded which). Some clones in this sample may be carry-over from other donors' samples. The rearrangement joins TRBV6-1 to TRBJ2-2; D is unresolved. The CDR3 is CASSEDGWSTVELFF. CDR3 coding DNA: TGTGCCAGCAGTGAAGATGGGTGGAGCACCGTTGAGCTGTTTTTT.